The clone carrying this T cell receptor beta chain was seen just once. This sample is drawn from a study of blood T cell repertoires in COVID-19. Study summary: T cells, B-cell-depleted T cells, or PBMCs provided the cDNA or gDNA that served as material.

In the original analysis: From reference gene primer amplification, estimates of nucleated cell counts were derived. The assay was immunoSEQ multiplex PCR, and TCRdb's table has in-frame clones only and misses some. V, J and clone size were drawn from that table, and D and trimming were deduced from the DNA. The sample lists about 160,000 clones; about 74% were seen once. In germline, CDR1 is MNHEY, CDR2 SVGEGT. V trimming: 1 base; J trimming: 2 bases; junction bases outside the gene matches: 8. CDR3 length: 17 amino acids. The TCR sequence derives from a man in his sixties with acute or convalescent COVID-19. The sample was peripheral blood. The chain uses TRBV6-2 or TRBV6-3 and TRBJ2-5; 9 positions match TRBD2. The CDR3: CASSYYRAGGLQETQYF. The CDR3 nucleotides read TGTGCCAGCAGTTACTATCGGGCGGGGGGGCTTCAAGAGACCCAGTACTTC.